These 13 T cell receptor beta chains came from one sample sequenced in a study of human T cells and chemical hapten exposure. Time point specified: pre-sensitization, week 0. The treatment is: therapeutic diphenylcyclopropenone sensitization with weekly scalp DPC. Using its own MiXCR run on the RACE reads, TCRdb lists one record per CDR3 protein. The sample has some 38,000 distinct CDR3 sequences, 7.6% seen once. The material sequenced was whole blood, taken in connection with sensitization to the hapten diphenylcyclopropenone (DPC). The receptors originated from a woman between 50 and 59 years old with alopecia areata. Some clones in this sample may be carry-over from other donors' samples.

This clonotype was counted at least ten times. The rearrangement joins TRBV6-1 to TRBJ2-2, with a tentative D call TRBD1 (5 bases). Between the trimmed V and J ends, which lost 5 bases and 0 bases, there was a span of 19 bases. The germline V gene encodes CDR1 MNHNS and CDR2 SASEGT. CDR3 length: 18 residues. As DNA, the CDR3 is TGTGCCAGCAGTCCCGAAGGAACAGGCCTCACGAACACCGGGGAGCTGTTTTTT. It translates to CASSPEGTGLTNTGELFF.

This clonotype has at least ten counts. The gene calls are TRBV27 and TRBJ2-5; 11 bases fit TRBD1. Unmatched junction bases numbered 8, after V lost 6 bases and J lost 5 bases. CDR1 and CDR2 (germline): MNHEY, SMNVEV (reference sequence). The CDR3 is 15 amino acids. In DNA form, the CDR3 reads TGTGCCAGCAGGCTCCGGACAGGGGGCCGGGAGACCCAGTACTTC. Translating it yields CASRLRTGGRETQYF.

V usage is TRBV29-1 and J usage is TRBJ2-3, with D tentatively TRBD1 (5 bases). The V end lost 7 bases, the J end lost 4 bases, and 9 bases lay between the germline ends. CDR3 length: 11 residues. Germline loops: CDR1 SQVTM, CDR2 ANQGSEA. The CDR3 region is CSAGPADTQYF. CDR3 DNA: TGCAGCGCAGGGCCCGCAGATACGCAGTATTTT.

This clonotype was recorded at least ten times. The chain links TRBV18 to TRBJ1-5; D is unclear. The CDR3 runs to 16 residues. V was trimmed by 3 bases and J by 1 base, leaving 13 bases between them. Per germline, CDR1 KGHSH and CDR2 LQKENI. The CDR3 reads CASSPPGWYSNQPQHF. DNA for the CDR3: TGTGCCAGCTCACCCCCGGGGTGGTACAGCAATCAGCCCCAGCATTTT.

This clonotype was seen ten or more times. The chain uses TRBV10-1 and TRBJ1-6, with D tentatively TRBD1 (6 bases). The CDR3 is 13 amino acids. V shed 3 bases and J shed 10 bases, with 10 bases lying between them. The germline CDR1 and CDR2 sequences are WNHNN and SYGVQD (reference sequence). The CDR3 DNA follows: TGCGCCAGCAGTGACCGGAGGGGGTCACCCCTCCACTTT. It specifies CASSDRRGSPLHF.

This clonotype was recorded many times. The chain links TRBV7-3 to TRBJ2-2; D could derive from TRBD1 or TRBD2 (5 bases each). CDR3 size: 15 residues. Trimming removed 1 base at V and 5 bases at J, with 11 bases between. The germline V gene has CDR1 SGHTA and CDR2 FQGTGA. This CDR3 is CASSLRVGETGELFF. The CDR3 DNA is TGTGCCAGCAGCTTAAGAGTAGGGGAGACCGGGGAGCTGTTTTTT.

This clonotype was counted only a few times. The rearrangement uses TRBV20-1 and TRBJ1-6; TRBD1 matches 7 bases. CDR1 and CDR2 from the germline V gene are DFQATT and SNEGSKA (reference sequence). This CDR3 has 13 amino acids. J gave up 15 bases and V 1 base, and 9 bases lay outside the gene matches. In DNA form, the CDR3 reads TGCAGTGCTAGAGCCCCGGGACAGAGAAACCTCCACTTT. This sequence encodes CSARAPGQRNLHF.

This clonotype has at least ten counts. The gene calls are TRBV12-3 or TRBV12-4 and TRBJ2-2; D possibly corresponds to TRBD1 (5 bases). The CDR3 runs 15 residues. The V gene lost 2 bases and the J gene lost 2 bases, with 9 bases spanning the gap. CDR3 residues: CASSLRQGNTGELFF. CDR3 DNA sequence: TGTGCCAGCAGTTTACGCCAGGGAAACACCGGGGAGCTGTTTTTT.

This clonotype was detected many times. The chain uses TRBV12-3 or TRBV12-4 and TRBJ1-5; TRBD1 is a possible D gene (5 bases). The CDR3 is 14 residues long. V shed 1 base and J shed 4 bases, with 8 bases lying between them. CDR3 residues: CASSLGGSNQPQHF. The CDR3 DNA follows: TGTGCCAGCAGTTTAGGGGGGAGTAATCAGCCCCAGCATTTT.

In its sample, this clonotype was seen many times. V usage is TRBV7-2 and J usage is TRBJ2-1; TRBD2 aligns across 12 bases. This CDR3 has 16 residues. CDR1 is SGHTA and CDR2 is FQGNSA in the germline V gene. The trim removed 3 bases at V and 9 bases at J, leaving 9 bases unmatched. The CDR3 here is CASSLGLAGGQGEQFF. The CDR3 DNA follows: TGTGCCAGCAGCTTGGGGCTAGCGGGAGGGCAGGGTGAGCAGTTCTTC. The full variable domain, with the rest looked up from reference TRBV7-2 and TRBJ2-1, is GAGVSQSPSNKVTEKGKDVELRCDPISGHTALYWYRQSLGQGLEFLIYFQGNSAPDKSGLPSDRFSAERTGGSVSTLTIQRTQQEDSAVYLCASSLGLAGGQGEQFFGPGTRLTVL.

This clonotype was seen repeatedly, ten times or more. As DNA, the CDR3 is TGCAGCGTCCGAGAAGGGGTATGGCAGCCCCAGCATTTT. It is translated as CSVREGVWQPQHF. The J gene is TRBJ1-5, the V gene TRBV29-1, with D perhaps TRBD1 (5 bases). The CDR3 length is 13 residues. Germline CDR1 is SQVTM and CDR2 is ANQGSEA. Trimming removed 6 bases from V and 7 bases from J, with 16 bases in between.

This clonotype showed up just a few times. The chain couples TRBV29-1 to TRBJ2-4; D possibly matches TRBD1 or TRBD2 (5 bases each). Germline V lookup: CDR1 SQVTM, CDR2 ANQGSEA. The CDR3 is made up of 13 amino acids. V was cut by 1 base and J by 8 bases, with 12 bases left in between. The CDR3 protein is CSVEGALGDIQYF. The DNA of the CDR3 is TGCAGCGTTGAAGGGGCCCTGGGGGACATTCAGTACTTC.

This clonotype turned up a few times. The chain employs TRBV20-1 and TRBJ2-1; tentatively, D is TRBD2 (5 bases). The CDR3 is made up of 13 amino acids. Trimming cost V 1 base and J 10 bases, with 14 bases left between them. The germline CDR1 and CDR2 sequences are DFQATT and SNEGSKA (reference sequence). CDR3 DNA sequence: TGCAGTGCTAGAGGAGGAGGAGTTCGAGAGCAGTTCTTC. This codes for CSARGGGVREQFF.